This T cell receptor beta chain appears in the sequencing data of a study of blood T cell repertoires in COVID-19. About the study: Spain, Italy and the United States supplied samples that represented acute and convalescent COVID-19.

Original methodology: Amplification with reference gene primers provided the estimates of nucleated cell counts. The repertoire was sequenced with immunoSEQ multiplex PCR; TCRdb's copy has only in-frame clones and lacks some. The V and J calls and clone size are taken from that table; D and trimming were inferred from the DNA. The sample consists of over 200,000 clones, 84% of them appearing once. The CDR3 extends over 16 amino acids. Deletions cut 0 bases from V and 5 bases from J, with 19 bases between. Germline-derived CDR1 and CDR2 are GTSNPN and SVGIG (reference sequence). This sequence was found in a man aged 40-49 years who had recovered from COVID-19. The sequenced sample was peripheral blood. The chain joins TRBV30 to TRBJ2-5, with a tentative D call TRBD2 (6 bases). The CDR3 DNA is TGTGCCTGGAGTGTACCCGTACCAGCGGGTATTGAGACCCAGTACTTC. The encoded protein is CAWSVPVPAGIETQYF. Full variable domain (rest looked up from reference TRBV30 and TRBJ2-5): SQTIHQWPATLVQPVGSPLSLECTVEGTSNPNLYWYRQAAGRGLQLLFYSVGIGQISSEVPQNLSASRPQDRQFILSSKKLLLSDSGFYLCAWSVPVPAGIETQYFGPGTRLLVL.